The source of this TCR beta chain is a study of human T cells and chemical hapten exposure. About the research overall: How much TCR each sample yielded varied, mostly because pooled library volumes differed slightly. Whole-study results and caveats: Following DPC sensitization, TCRs present above 1 in 1000 frequency showed no change.

The CDR3 is 12 residues long. Trimming removed 4 bases from V and 3 bases from J, with 7 bases in between. Germline V gene data show CDR1 as ENHRY and CDR2 as SYGVKD. Library construction involved attaching unique molecular identifiers to individual cDNA molecules, which allowed quantitative, reproducible TCR counting. As handled by the study authors: A typical sample had some 96,000 TCRs, with roughly 20,000 to 700,000 overall. TCRdb re-called the RACE reads with MiXCR, one entry per CDR3 protein. These V and J calls derive from TCRdb rather than the authors' analysis. Of about 77,000 distinct CDR3 sequences detected, 7% to 9.5% appear once; the ten largest clones hold around 1.7%. As for time point: healthy volunteer bleed at 6 weeks. Unseparated into fractions, whole blood served as the source from which total RNA was extracted. This clonotype occurred a few times. Its specificity is unknown.

This clonotype originated in a female donor in good health. Some clones in this sample may be carry-over from other donors' samples. Sequenced sample: whole blood. V is TRBV10-3 and J is TRBJ2-7; D gene unclear. The CDR3 loop is CAISVNSYEQYF. The CDR3 nucleotides are TGTGCCATCAGTGTAAACAGCTACGAGCAGTACTTC.